The entry below describes one T cell receptor (beta chain). The antigen remains undetermined. At one of its ends the junction is not consistent with the germline gene, which may arise from a read error. This sample is drawn from a study of T-cell reconstitution after alpha-beta-depleted transplantation in children. From germline, CDR1 is SGHRS and CDR2 YFSETQ. The CDR3 is 14 amino acids. The TCRbeta library was prepared with unique molecular identifiers. Via MiXCR, TCRdb re-called the PCR reads, giving one row per CDR3 protein. This table holds 500,000 to 600,000 distinct CDR3 sequences, over 20% found once. Study-wide points: By one year post-transplant, T-cell counts and diversity largely arose from T cells that were newly produced. There were reportedly several hundred expanded graft clones from which alpha-beta T cells came about two months after transplant. Several patients had high TCRbeta diversity at day 60; it came from surviving recipient T cells and thymic progenitors.

The receptor comes from a boy under two years old with Wiskott-Aldrich syndrome, due to receive a stem cell transplant. The rearrangement uses TRBV5-1 and TRBJ1-4; TRBD1 is a possible D gene (5 bases). The specimen comprised PBMCs, sampled before TCRalphabeta/CD19-depleted stem cell transplant. The CDR3 coding sequence is TGCGCCAGCAGCTTGTGGGGTGGGGCCAATGAAAAACTGTTT. This sequence encodes CASSLWGGANEKLF.